The table lists the clone carrying this T cell receptor beta chain with a few counts. This sample was included in a study of control samples from healthy donors and cancer patients. V lost 3 bases, J lost 2 bases, and 23 bases lay in between. CDR3 length equals 19 residues. Germline lookup yields CDR1 SGHRS and CDR2 YFSETQ. Using immunoSEQ multiplex PCR, the repertoire was profiled, and TCRdb retains in-frame clones only, with some absent. The sample holds around 110,000 clones, 80% to 90% seen once. Sequencing was done on a sample of PBMCs. The V call is TRBV5-1, the J call TRBJ2-2; possible D gene TRBD2, 7 bases. This clonotype originated in a woman between 50 and 59 years old with colorectal cancer. The DNA for the CDR3 is TGCGCCAGCAGCTCGTTCCCGGCGGGAGAAGGGACAAACACCGGGGAGCTGTTTTTT. Amino acid sequence: CASSSFPAGEGTNTGELFF.